This T cell receptor beta chain was captured by sequencing in a study of blood T cell repertoires in COVID-19. Study information: Material from acute and convalescent COVID-19 was sourced from the United States, Italy and Spain. T cells, B-cell-depleted T cells, or PBMCs provided the cDNA or gDNA that served as material.

The CDR3 extends over 14 amino acids. J gave up 4 bases and V 9 bases, and 11 bases lay outside the gene matches. Per the germline V gene, CDR1 is LNHDA and CDR2 is SQIVND (reference sequence). In the source study's methods: Estimates of nucleated cell counts were drawn from the amplification of reference gene primers. This table comes from immunoSEQ multiplex PCR, and its TCRdb copy is limited to in-frame clones, with some not included. V and J calls and clone size are given by that table; D and trimming were obtained from the DNA. Of fewer than 250,000 clones listed, about 89% are singletons. Sequenced: peripheral blood. The V gene is TRBV19, the J gene TRBJ2-5; the match to TRBD2 covers 7 bases. The source of this sequence is a woman aged 60 to 75 who had recovered from COVID-19. The CDR3 bases are TGTGCCAGCAACCGGGGGTGGGAGGGAGAGACCCAGTACTTC. It is translated as CASNRGWEGETQYF.